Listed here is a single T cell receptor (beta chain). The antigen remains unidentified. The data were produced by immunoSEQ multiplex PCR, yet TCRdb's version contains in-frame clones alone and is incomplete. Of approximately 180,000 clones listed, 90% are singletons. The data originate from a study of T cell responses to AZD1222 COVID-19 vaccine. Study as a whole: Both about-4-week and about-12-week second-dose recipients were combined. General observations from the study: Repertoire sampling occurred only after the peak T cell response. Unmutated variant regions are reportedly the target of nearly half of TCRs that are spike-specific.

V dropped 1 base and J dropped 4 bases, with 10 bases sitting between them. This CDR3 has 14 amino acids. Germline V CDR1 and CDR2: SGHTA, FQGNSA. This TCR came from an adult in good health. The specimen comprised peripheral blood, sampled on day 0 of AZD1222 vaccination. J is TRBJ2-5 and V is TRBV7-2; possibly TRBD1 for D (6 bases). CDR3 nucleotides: TGTGCCAGCAGCTTAGGATGGGGGCGAGAGACCCAGTACTTC. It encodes CASSLGWGRETQYF.